The 3 T cell receptor beta chains reported below all come from one sample, sequenced in a study of response to subunit inactivated influenza vaccine. One entry per CDR3 protein, called by TCRdb with MiXCR from the RT-PCR reads. The data show around 790,000 distinct CDR3 sequences, with 21% seen just once and 10% to 13% held by the top ten. The sample here was PBMCs from blood, taken 5 days after vaccination. All receptors come from a man aged 50 or older who received an inactivated influenza vaccine.

This clonotype has more than one count but fewer than ten. The V gene is TRBV12-3 or TRBV12-4, the J gene TRBJ2-5; D gene unclear. CDR3 length equals 12 residues. The V and J ends lost 7 bases and 5 bases respectively, with 11 bases between them. This chain's CDR3 is CASTDKWETQYF. CDR3 DNA sequence: TGTGCCAGCACCGACAAGTGGGAGACCCAGTACTTC.

This clonotype was seen ten or more times. V and J are TRBV5-1 and TRBJ2-1; either TRBD1 or TRBD2 may fit D (6 bases each). The germline V gene encodes CDR1 SGHRS and CDR2 YFSETQ. The CDR3 length is 19 residues. Trimming left V 3 bases short and J 0 bases short, with 22 bases between. The CDR3 reads CASSSIPRRGDSSYNEQFF. The CDR3 DNA is TGCGCCAGCAGCTCGATACCTAGAAGGGGGGATAGCTCCTACAATGAGCAGTTCTTC.

The chain has TRBV5-1 and TRBJ1-1; TRBD1 matches at 7 bases. Germline CDR1 is SGHRS and CDR2 is YFSETQ. After removal of 4 bases from V and 1 base from J, the junction contained 7 bases not matched to a gene. CDR3 length: 15 amino acids. The CDR3 DNA follows: TGCGCCAGCAGCGCCCAGACAGGGACGAACACTGAAGCTTTCTTT. This translates into CASSAQTGTNTEAFF.